Each of the 8 T cell receptor beta chains below was sequenced from the same sample in a study of T cell responses to AZD1222 COVID-19 vaccine. The method was immunoSEQ multiplex PCR; TCRdb's version includes in-frame clones alone and lacks a portion of them. The sample has about 110,000 clones, about 94% seen once; the top ten hold 2.9%. The sample consisted of peripheral blood, taken 28 days after the second AZD1222 dose. The receptors were sampled from an adult who received the AZD1222 COVID-19 vaccine.

The rearrangement links TRBV6-5 to TRBJ1-1, with 7 nucleotides matching TRBD1. CDR3 length equals 15 residues. CDR1 and CDR2 (germline): MNHEY, SVGAGI. The V gene end was trimmed by 5 bases and the J gene end by 7 bases; junction bases not matched to a gene: 13. CDR3 loop: CASSTLTGIRIEAFF. The CDR3 bases are TGTGCCAGCAGTACTTTGACAGGGATACGTATTGAAGCTTTCTTT.

In this sample, this clone turned up a few times. This sequence joins TRBV11-1 and TRBJ2-5; D gene ambiguous. This CDR3 comprises 12 residues. Trimming cost V 2 bases and J 1 base, with 2 bases left between them. Germline CDR1 reads SGHAT; CDR2 reads FQDESV (reference sequence). CDR3 sequence: CASSLTQETQYF. CDR3 DNA: TGTGCCAGCAGCTTAACCCAAGAGACCCAGTACTTC.

This chain uses TRBV9 with TRBJ1-5; D might be TRBD1 (5 bases). The CDR3 totals 14 residues. Germline V gives CDR1 SGDLS, CDR2 YYNGEE. V was cut by 3 bases and J by 0 bases, with 7 bases left in between. The CDR3 is CASSEGDSNQPQHF. The CDR3 region has the DNA TGTGCCAGCAGCGAAGGGGATAGCAATCAGCCCCAGCATTTT.

This sequence joins TRBV27 and TRBJ2-7, with a tentative D call TRBD2 (6 bases). Trimming stripped 5 bases from V and 3 bases from J, with 17 bases between. This CDR3 has 15 amino acids. CDR1 is MNHEY, CDR2 SMNVEV, per germline (reference sequence). The CDR3 here is CASSPEYRLVYEQYF. The DNA for the CDR3 is TGTGCCAGCAGTCCCGAATACCGACTAGTCTACGAGCAGTACTTC.

The chain links TRBV18 to TRBJ1-1; D is ambiguous. V lost 0 bases and J lost 2, with 7 bases in between. The germline V gene has CDR1 KGHSH and CDR2 LQKENI. The CDR3 contains 14 residues. As DNA, the CDR3 is TGTGCCAGCTCACCACCGTCCAGAAACACTGAAGCTTTCTTT. Amino acid sequence: CASSPPSRNTEAFF.

This rearrangement joins TRBV6-2 or TRBV6-3 to TRBJ1-1; tentatively, D is TRBD1 (6 bases). Trimming cost V 4 bases and J 3 bases, with 12 bases left between them. The CDR3 has 14 amino acids. The germline gives CDR1 MNHEY, CDR2 SVGEGT. CDR3 sequence (DNA): TGTGCCAGCAGTTGGACAGCTCCCGACACTGAAGCTTTCTTT. Its protein product is CASSWTAPDTEAFF.

This rearrangement joins TRBV4-1 to TRBJ2-3; perhaps TRBD2 as D (7 bases). Germline V lookup: CDR1 MGHRA, CDR2 YSYEKL. V shed 0 bases and J shed 6 bases, with 25 bases lying between them. The CDR3 spans 19 residues. Here the CDR3 DNA reads TGCGCCAGCAGCCAAGAAGGCCGGCGGGGGCGGGAGAGTTGGGATACGCAGTATTTT. Translated, it gives CASSQEGRRGRESWDTQYF.

The chain joins TRBV27 to TRBJ1-2; D is undetermined. Trimming removed 5 bases from V and 5 bases from J, with 12 bases in between. Germline CDR1 is MNHEY and CDR2 is SMNVEV (reference sequence). This CDR3 region has 13 residues. The CDR3 DNA is TGTGCCAGCAGTGGGTCCCTGATGTATGGCTACACCTTC. This codes for CASSGSLMYGYTF.